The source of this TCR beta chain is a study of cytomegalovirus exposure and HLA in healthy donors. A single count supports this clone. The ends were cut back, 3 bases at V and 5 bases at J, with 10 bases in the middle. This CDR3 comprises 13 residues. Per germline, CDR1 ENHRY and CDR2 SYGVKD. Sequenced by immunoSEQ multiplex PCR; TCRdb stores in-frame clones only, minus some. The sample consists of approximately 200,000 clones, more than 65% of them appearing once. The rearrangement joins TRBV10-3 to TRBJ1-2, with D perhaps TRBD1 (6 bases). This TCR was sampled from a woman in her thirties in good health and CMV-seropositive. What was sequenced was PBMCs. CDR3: CAISEPGEYGYTF. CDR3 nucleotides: TGTGCCATCAGTGAACCAGGGGAGTATGGCTACACCTTC.